What follows describes a single T cell receptor (beta chain). Its antigen is not yet known. Nothing much larger sits one base from this clone, and base qualities are not available. This record belongs to a study of cytomegalovirus exposure and HLA in healthy donors (dated by TCRdb to about 2017). Broadly, across the study: In an earlier analysis of some 550 of the donors, 276 Gb of sequence data and 100 million or so unique TCR beta sequences from about 179 million T cells were reported. The aim of the study was to test whether cataloging public T cell receptors could identify signatures of past pathogen exposure. The genetic ancestry cluster associated with self-reported Caucasian donors included around 76% of the approximately 400 genotyped donors. In addition to the first cohort of approximately 650 subjects, a separate validation cohort of under 150 different subjects was used. Alongside the repertoire data, information on donor age, sex, ethnicity and CMV serostatus was compiled. To study patterns of TCR occurrence, a later analysis re-analyzed previously published TCR beta repertoires from 550 to 800 donors and added high-resolution HLA genotyping. Typing coverage varied by locus: about 620-630 donors for A, B, C, DRB1 and DQB1; approximately 520 for DQA1; 606 for DPA1; about 450 for DPB1. Five DR-DQ haplotypes were handled as single units for association and clustering, since linkage in the cohort was strong. The T cell repertoires of some 670 subjects were profiled by immunosequencing and related to cytomegalovirus serostatus. Genome-wide SNP genotypes for about 60% of the roughly 700 donors were used in a later genetic analysis, which treated that subset as a discovery cohort. An early release that covered fewer than 800 HLA-typed donors contained approximately 300 gigabases of sequencing data and tens of millions of unique TCR sequences. Among roughly 370 genotyped donors of the cohort, an average of 235,054 unique TCR beta nucleotide sequences were sequenced per donor, roughly 20% of them non-productive. All discovery cohort repertoires had been generated using a single sequencing platform. To decide whether each TCR beta V gene segment behaved as functional or pseudogenic, an earlier analysis of some 600 of the donors relied on high-throughput TCR beta sequencing. To predict cytomegalovirus infection status, the study combined high-throughput TCR immunosequencing, statistical association of individual TCRs with disease status, and machine learning. Class I and class II HLA loci were covered by the typing at four-digit resolution. Rather than using new phenotypic data, the later analysis identified candidate immune exposures from TCR beta sequences and from how often those sequences occurred across donors.

V trim: 3 bases; J trim: 5 bases; unmatched bases: 18. CDR3 length: 19 amino acids, cysteine to phenylalanine. The entry retains the CDR3 DNA only, 57 bases that are in frame from base 1. CDR1 and CDR2 (SGHTA, FQGNSA) derive from the germline V gene. The cohort comprised 550 to 700 healthy bone marrow donors. At the time of sampling, all cohort members were nominally healthy, though unrecorded immune exposures were likely present. The donor was CMV seropositive and belonged to the group of more than 250 seropositive cohort members. Each donor provided a peripheral blood sample, and peripheral blood mononuclear cells were used for TCR beta sequencing. Genomic DNA extraction from the blood cell samples was performed with the Qiagen DNeasy Blood Extraction Kit. Receptors were amplified or captured by the immunoSEQ multiplex PCR assay. The multiplex PCR relied on a mix of 60 forward primers for TCR Vbeta segments and 13 reverse primers for TCR Jbeta segments. A multiplex PCR assay on genomic DNA amplified the CDR3 region of rearranged TCR beta genes. The amplified TCR beta libraries were sequenced on the Illumina HiSeq System as 87-base-pair reads. Concerning the study's data processing: In a later analysis, 77 million or so unique TCR beta chains were counted across the 650 to 750 repertoires, and around 10 million of these chains were shared by at least two donors. A nearest-neighbor algorithm error-corrected the raw reads and collapsed the reads into unique sequences, merging closely related sequences to remove PCR and sequencing errors. To assign V, D and J gene segments, CDR3 sequences were aligned to IMGT reference sequences. For a sequence to be retained, a match of at least six nucleotides to both a V gene segment and a J gene segment was required. A rearrangement was called productive if the CDR3 had no stop codons and remained in frame with V and J, and every other rearrangement was called non-productive. CDR3 was defined by IMGT convention, running from the second conserved V-encoded cysteine to the conserved J-encoded phenylalanine. The earlier analysis of fewer than 750 of the donors excluded sequences that lacked an unambiguous match to a single V gene segment. An earlier analysis of a few hundred of the donors called V segments functional above 56.7% productive rearrangements and segregating when the between-donor standard deviation exceeded 5%. To diagnose cytomegalovirus status from the catalog of TCR beta chain sequences, a statistical classification framework was built. A later analysis assigned V and J genes by comparing TCR nucleotide sequences with IMGT/GENE-DB human TR gene sequences. In a later analysis, CDR3 sequences and most-parsimonious VDJ recombination scenarios were assigned using the TCRdist pipeline. In a later analysis, every TCR beta chain was defined by the combination of its CDR3 amino acid sequence and its V-gene family, and reads without a unique V-gene family were dropped. A later analysis removed 450 to 600 highly shared, low-generation-probability nucleotide sequences to deal with suspected cross-contamination and a sequencing artifact. In a later analysis, a clonal expansion index for each public chain was calculated from normalized within-repertoire ranks of inferred template counts. A later analysis computed generation probabilities with a VDJ recombination model fitted to out-of-frame rearrangements, and checked the results against IGoR. In a later analysis, TCR-TCR, TCR-HLA and TCR-CMV co-occurrence was scored with hypergeometric tests, and a repertoire-size bias correction was applied to TCR pairs. False discovery rates were estimated in a later analysis by permuting HLA or CMV assignments 20 times. In a later analysis, co-occurring TCRs were grouped using DBSCAN, and TCRdist sequence similarity was added for clustering within HLA-allele-positive subsets. For co-occurrence clustering, repertoires with fewer than 30,000 or more than 120,000 public chains were excluded, along with 5 or 6 repertoires with anomalous nucleotide sharing. The source is immuneACCESS, and TCRdb retained only in-frame sequences with V and J called. Part of the clones is not carried over; for the studies checked, unresolved V genes explain less than half of this, and the remainder is unexplained. V and J calls and clone size come straight from that table; D and trimming were deduced from the DNA. The sample data list under 150,000 clones, and about 10% of these were observed just once. The ten largest clones add up to roughly 6.4% of the sample.

The paper as a whole reports these results and caveats: HLA typing was unavailable for some donors at each locus, so association tests used only the typed subset. V-gene and J-gene trimming of TCR beta chains was associated with a missense DCLRE1C variant in a later genetic analysis, and the association was replicated in an independent cohort. In this cohort, only TCR beta chains were sequenced, and detectable features were limited by the absence of alpha or paired-chain data. Cytomegalovirus status was reported to be diagnosed by the classifier with high specificity and sensitivity in both the original and validation cohorts. In a later analysis, the rate of TCR association differed among HLA loci, with DRB1 alleles having the most associated TCRs and HLA-C alleles having the fewest. A further reported finding was that TCR beta sequences accurately predicted the HLA-A and HLA-B alleles for most subjects in the first cohort. A total of roughly 160 TCR beta chains were listed by the study as associated with cytomegalovirus. Three of the identified cytomegalovirus-associated TCR beta chains were confirmed in vitro to be specific for cytomegalovirus antigens. A later analysis reported that several top co-occurrence clusters appeared linked to parvovirus B19, influenza, CMV and Epstein-Barr virus. Because counts were too low, more than 15 rarely observed V segments, including chromosome 9 orphons, were excluded from the earlier analysis of some 590 of the donors. The presence/absence analyses assumed that sequencing depth was roughly uniform across donors, and that assumption may not be true. When HLA alleles, especially DR and DQ, strongly co-occurred, attributing TCR associations to individual alleles was difficult. Because the 87-base-pair reads could not distinguish some IMGT-functional V segments, including TRBV6-2 and TRBV6-3, those segments were excluded. Compared with equally common non-associated chains, HLA-associated TCR beta chains in a later analysis were more clonally expanded and had lower generation probabilities. In a later analysis, about 17,000 TCR beta sequences were associated with specific HLA alleles at a false discovery rate of 0.05. For the cohort, immune exposure information was limited to CMV serostatus. In an earlier analysis of some 500 of the donors, most TCR beta V segments were observed in productive rearrangements about 90% or about 30% of the time, broadly matching IMGT annotations. According to the authors, the approach could potentially be generalized to other disease states and immunological phenotypes. While some public TCRs were present in many individuals, most TCR sequences turned up only very rarely across donors. A group of highly shared sequence variants was considered likely to be a technical artifact of the sequencing pipeline. A later analysis found that most CMV-associated TCR beta chains appeared HLA-restricted, with HLA associations seemingly driven largely by CMV exposure. According to a later genetic analysis, donors in an Asian-associated ancestry cluster had fewer N-insertions in productive TCRs than the approximately 610-donor mean. Linkage disequilibrium might explain the correlated functional status among segregating V segments, but an unknown experimental factor could not be ruled out.

Sequencing was carried out using PBMCs. The TCR comes from a woman in her thirties or forties in good health and CMV-seropositive. The chain links TRBV7-2 with TRBJ1-2, with 10 bases aligning to TRBD1. The CDR3 corresponds to CASSLDSGTGASVGYGYTF. The DNA reads TGTGCCAGCAGCTTGGACTCCGGGACAGGGGCGTCGGTGGGATATGGCTACACCTTC. Where the CDR3 stops, the reference TRBV7-2 and TRBJ1-2 genes take over; the full variable domain is GAGVSQSPSNKVTEKGKDVELRCDPISGHTALYWYRQSLGQGLEFLIYFQGNSAPDKSGLPSDRFSAERTGGSVSTLTIQRTQQEDSAVYLCASSLDSGTGASVGYGYTFGSGTRLTVV.